Described below is a single TCR beta chain sequence and its context. The data derive from a study of blood T cell repertoires in COVID-19. Study summary: Samples taken during acute and convalescent COVID-19 were collected in the United States, Italy and Spain. T cells, B-cell-depleted T cells, or PBMCs provided the cDNA or gDNA that served as material.

Per the authors' pipeline: Reference gene primers were amplified, and this amplification served to estimate nucleated cell counts. Assay: immunoSEQ multiplex PCR; the TCRdb copy retains only in-frame clones and omits some. V and J calls and clone size are as listed in that table; D and trimming were resolved from the DNA. The sample has roughly 130,000 clones, 70% to 85% seen once. This CDR3 comprises 16 residues. Germline assignment: CDR1 SGHNT and CDR2 YYREEE (reference sequence). J lost 2 bases, V lost 4 bases, and 6 bases had no gene match. This receptor was obtained from a man between 45 and 60 years old who had recovered from COVID-19. Sample: PBMCs or T cells enriched from blood (not recorded which). The chain combines TRBV5-4 with TRBJ2-4, with 10 bases identical to TRBD1. The DNA for the CDR3 is TGTGCCAGCAGCGGCGACAGGGGGCAGACCAAAAACATTCAGTACTTC. Protein sequence: CASSGDRGQTKNIQYF. Full variable domain (missing parts from reference TRBV5-4 and TRBJ2-4): ETGVTQSPTHLIKTRGQQVTLRCSSQSGHNTVSWYQQALGQGPQFIFQYYREEENGRGNFPPRFSGLQFPNYSSELNVNALELDDSALYLCASSGDRGQTKNIQYFGAGTRLSVL.